This T cell receptor beta chain was captured in a study of response to subunit inactivated influenza vaccine (dated by TCRdb to the late 2010s). Regarding the study in general: Deep quantitative profiling of the T cell receptor repertoire was used in the study to follow responses to a trivalent subunit inactivated influenza vaccine. Summary of the overall study and its limitations: The authors proposed that each seasonal influenza vaccination may bring in only a limited number of new T cells.

At least ten counts were recorded for this clonotype. Its antigen is unknown. Per-base qualities were not stored, and no clone one base away is much larger. Library prep was done by RT-PCR. Reads for this sample came from an Illumina HiSeq 2500. Using fastp trimming at Q25 and MiXCR clonotype assembly, TCRdb reanalyzed the public sequencing data and kept in-frame beta chains. All rows with the same CDR3 protein become a single entry with the most common DNA and genes. In this sample the table shows 430,000 or so distinct CDR3 sequences, over 9.5% of which occur a single time. Roughly 12% of the sample goes to the ten largest clones. This specimen's time point label, per the study, means: around 45 days after influenza vaccine administration. Its CDR3 holds 15 amino acids, cysteine through phenylalanine. Only CDR3 DNA remains: 45 bases, in frame from the first base. Here V drops 1 base and J drops 6 bases, and the junction holds 4 bases not matched to any gene. The germline V gene (reference sequence) sets CDR1 to DFQATT and CDR2 to SNEGSKA.

This chain joins TRBV20-1 to TRBJ2-4, with 12 central nucleotides matching TRBD2. The receptor comes from a man aged 50 or older who received an inactivated influenza vaccine. Donor details come from another sample of the same person, matched by shared clones. Sequencing used PBMCs from blood, obtained 35 to 45 days after vaccination. The CDR3 here reads CSARGLAGAGNIQYF. The DNA sequence is TGCAGTGCTAGAGGACTAGCGGGAGCTGGAAACATTCAGTACTTC.